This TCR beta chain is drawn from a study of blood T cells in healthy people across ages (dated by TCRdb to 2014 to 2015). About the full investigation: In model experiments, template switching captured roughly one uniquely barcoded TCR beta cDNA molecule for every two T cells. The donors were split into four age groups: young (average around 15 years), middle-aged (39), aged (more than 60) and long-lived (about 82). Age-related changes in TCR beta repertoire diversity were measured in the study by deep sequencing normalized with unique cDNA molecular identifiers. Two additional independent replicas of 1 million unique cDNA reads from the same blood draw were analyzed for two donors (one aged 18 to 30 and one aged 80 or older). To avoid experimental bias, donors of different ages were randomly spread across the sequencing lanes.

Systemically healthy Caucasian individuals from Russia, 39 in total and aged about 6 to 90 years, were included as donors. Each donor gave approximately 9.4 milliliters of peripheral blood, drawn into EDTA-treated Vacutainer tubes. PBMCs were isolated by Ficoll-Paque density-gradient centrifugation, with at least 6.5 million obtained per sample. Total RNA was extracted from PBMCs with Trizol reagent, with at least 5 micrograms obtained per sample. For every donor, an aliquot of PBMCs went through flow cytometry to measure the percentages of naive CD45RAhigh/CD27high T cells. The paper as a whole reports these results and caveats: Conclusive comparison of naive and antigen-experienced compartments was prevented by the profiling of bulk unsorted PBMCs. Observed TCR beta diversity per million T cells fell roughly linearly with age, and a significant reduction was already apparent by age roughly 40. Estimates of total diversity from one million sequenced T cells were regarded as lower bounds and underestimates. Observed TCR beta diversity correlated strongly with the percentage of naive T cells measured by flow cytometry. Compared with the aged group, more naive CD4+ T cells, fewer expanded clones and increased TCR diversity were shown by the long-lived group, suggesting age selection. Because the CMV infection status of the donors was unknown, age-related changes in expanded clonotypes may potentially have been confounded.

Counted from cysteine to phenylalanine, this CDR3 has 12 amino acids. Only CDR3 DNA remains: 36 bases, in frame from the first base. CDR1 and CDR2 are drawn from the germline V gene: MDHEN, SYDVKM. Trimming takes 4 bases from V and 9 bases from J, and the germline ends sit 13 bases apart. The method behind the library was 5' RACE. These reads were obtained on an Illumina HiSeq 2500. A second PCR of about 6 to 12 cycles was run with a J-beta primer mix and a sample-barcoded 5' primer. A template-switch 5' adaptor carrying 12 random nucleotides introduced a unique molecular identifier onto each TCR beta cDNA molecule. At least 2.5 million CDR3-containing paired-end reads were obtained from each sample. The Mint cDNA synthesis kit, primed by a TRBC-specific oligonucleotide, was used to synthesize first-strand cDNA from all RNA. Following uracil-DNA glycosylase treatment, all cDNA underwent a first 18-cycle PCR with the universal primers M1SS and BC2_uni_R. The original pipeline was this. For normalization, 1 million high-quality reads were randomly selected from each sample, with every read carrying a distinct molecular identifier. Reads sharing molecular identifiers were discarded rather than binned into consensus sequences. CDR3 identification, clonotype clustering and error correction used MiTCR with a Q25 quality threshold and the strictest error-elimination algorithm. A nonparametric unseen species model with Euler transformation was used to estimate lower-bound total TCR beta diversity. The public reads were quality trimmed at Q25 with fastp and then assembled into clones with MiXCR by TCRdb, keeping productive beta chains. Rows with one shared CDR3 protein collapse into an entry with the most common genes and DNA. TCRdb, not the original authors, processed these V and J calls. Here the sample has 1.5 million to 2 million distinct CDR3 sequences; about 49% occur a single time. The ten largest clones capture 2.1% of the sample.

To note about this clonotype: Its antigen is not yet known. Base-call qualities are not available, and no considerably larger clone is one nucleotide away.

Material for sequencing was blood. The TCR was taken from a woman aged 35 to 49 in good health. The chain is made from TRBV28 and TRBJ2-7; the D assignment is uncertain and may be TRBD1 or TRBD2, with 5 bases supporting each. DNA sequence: TGTGCCAGCAGTTCCTACCCGGGACGGCAGTACTTC. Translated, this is CASSSYPGRQYF.